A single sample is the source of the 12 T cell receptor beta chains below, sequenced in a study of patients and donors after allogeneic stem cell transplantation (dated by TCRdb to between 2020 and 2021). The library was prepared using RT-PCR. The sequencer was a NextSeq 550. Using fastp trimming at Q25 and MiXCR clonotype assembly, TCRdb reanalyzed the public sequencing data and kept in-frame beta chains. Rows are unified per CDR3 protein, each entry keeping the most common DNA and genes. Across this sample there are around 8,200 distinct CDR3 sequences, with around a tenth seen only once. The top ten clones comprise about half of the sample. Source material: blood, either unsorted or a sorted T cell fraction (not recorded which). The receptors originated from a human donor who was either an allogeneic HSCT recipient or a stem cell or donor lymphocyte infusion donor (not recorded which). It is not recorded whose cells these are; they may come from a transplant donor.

CDR3 residues: CASSSGGDKYNEQFF. The CDR3 nucleotides are TGTGCCAGCTCTTCCGGGGGCGACAAGTACAATGAGCAGTTCTTC. The rearrangement links TRBV6-2 or TRBV6-3 to TRBJ2-1; D may be TRBD1 or TRBD2 (6 bases each). Germline CDR1 MNHEY, CDR2 SVGEGT. V was clipped by 8 bases and J by 4 bases, with 18 bases between them. The CDR3 consists of 15 residues.

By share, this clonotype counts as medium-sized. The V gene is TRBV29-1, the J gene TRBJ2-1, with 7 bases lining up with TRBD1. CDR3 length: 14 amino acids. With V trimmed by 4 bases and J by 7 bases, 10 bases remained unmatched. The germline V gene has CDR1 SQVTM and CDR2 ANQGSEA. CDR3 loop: CSVGGRGNVNEQFF. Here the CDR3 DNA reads TGCAGCGTTGGAGGCAGGGGGAATGTAAATGAGCAGTTCTTC.

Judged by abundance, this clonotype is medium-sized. The CDR3 here is CASSSISLGYYKTGYTF. The CDR3 DNA follows: TGTGCCAGCAGTTCTATATCCCTCGGCTACTACAAAACGGGCTACACCTTC. The J gene is TRBJ1-2, the V gene TRBV27; D is unresolved. The germline V and J ends were trimmed by 4 bases and 8 bases, with 26 bases remaining between them. Looked up from germline, CDR1 is MNHEY and CDR2 is SMNVEV (reference sequence). The CDR3 is 17 residues long.

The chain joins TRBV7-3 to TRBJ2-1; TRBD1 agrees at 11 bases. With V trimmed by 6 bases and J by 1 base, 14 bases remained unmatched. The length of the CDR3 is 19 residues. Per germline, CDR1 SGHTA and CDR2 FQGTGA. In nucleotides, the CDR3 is TGTGCCAGCAGTTCCGGACAGGGGGCCATTGTCGGATCCTACAATGAGCAGTTCTTC. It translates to CASSSGQGAIVGSYNEQFF.

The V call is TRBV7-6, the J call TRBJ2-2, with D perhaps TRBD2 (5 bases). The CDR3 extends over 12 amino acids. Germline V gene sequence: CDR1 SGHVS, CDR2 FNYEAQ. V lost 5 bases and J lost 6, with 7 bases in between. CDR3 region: CASSPGAGELFF. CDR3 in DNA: TGTGCCAGCAGCCCCGGGGCCGGGGAGCTGTTTTTT.

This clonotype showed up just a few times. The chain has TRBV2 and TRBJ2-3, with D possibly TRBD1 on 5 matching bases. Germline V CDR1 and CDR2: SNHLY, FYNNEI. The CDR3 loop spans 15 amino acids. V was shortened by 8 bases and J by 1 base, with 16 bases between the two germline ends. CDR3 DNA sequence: TGTGCCAGCCTGGATGGGGCCGCGGGCACAGATACGCAGTATTTT. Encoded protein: CASLDGAAGTDTQYF. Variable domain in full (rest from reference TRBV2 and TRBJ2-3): EPEVTQTPSHQVTQMGQEVILRCVPISNHLYFYWYRQILGQKVEFLVSFYNNEISEKSEIFDDQFSVERPDGSNFTLKIRSTKLEDSAMYFCASLDGAAGTDTQYFGPGTRLTVL.

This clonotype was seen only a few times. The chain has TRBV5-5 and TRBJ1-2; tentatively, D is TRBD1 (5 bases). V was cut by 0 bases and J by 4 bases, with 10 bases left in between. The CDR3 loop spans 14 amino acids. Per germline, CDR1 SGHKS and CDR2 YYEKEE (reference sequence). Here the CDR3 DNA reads TGTGCCAGCAGCTTGGGACAGCAGTCCTATGGCTACACCTTC. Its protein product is CASSLGQQSYGYTF.

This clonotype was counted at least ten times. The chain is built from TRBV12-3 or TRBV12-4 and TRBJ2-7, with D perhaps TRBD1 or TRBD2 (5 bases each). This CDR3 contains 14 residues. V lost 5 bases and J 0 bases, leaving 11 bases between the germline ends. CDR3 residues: CASSHTGTSYEQYF. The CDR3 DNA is TGTGCCAGCAGTCATACGGGGACCTCCTACGAGCAGTACTTC.

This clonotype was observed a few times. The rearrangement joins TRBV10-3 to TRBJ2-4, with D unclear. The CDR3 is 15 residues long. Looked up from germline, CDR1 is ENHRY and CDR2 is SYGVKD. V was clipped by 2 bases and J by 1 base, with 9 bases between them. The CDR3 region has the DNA TGTGCCATCAGTGAGGAAACCGGGGCCAAAAACATTCAGTACTTC. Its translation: CAISEETGAKNIQYF.

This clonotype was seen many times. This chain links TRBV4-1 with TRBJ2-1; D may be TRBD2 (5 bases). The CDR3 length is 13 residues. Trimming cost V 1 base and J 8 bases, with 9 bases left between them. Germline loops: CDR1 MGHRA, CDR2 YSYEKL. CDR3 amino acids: CASSQVGVDEQFF. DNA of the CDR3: TGCGCCAGCAGCCAAGTCGGGGTGGATGAGCAGTTCTTC.

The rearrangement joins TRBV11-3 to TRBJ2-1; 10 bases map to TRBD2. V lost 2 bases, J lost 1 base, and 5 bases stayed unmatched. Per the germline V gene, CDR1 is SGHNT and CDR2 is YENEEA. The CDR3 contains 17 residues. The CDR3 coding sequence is TGTGCCAGCAGCTTACTTAGCGGGGGGCGATCCTACAATGAGCAGTTCTTC. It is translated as CASSLLSGGRSYNEQFF.

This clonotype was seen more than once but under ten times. The CDR3: CASSGTGSPPQHF. The CDR3 bases are TGTGCCAGCAGTGGGACAGGGTCTCCGCCCCAGCATTTT. This chain links TRBV12-3 or TRBV12-4 with TRBJ1-5; 9 bases match TRBD1. This CDR3 comprises 13 residues. V lost 5 bases to trimming and J lost 9 bases; unmatched junction nucleotides: 5.